One and the same sample provided the 32 T cell receptor beta chains below, sequenced in a study of blood T cell repertoires in COVID-19. Libraries were prepared by immunoSEQ multiplex PCR; TCRdb keeps only in-frame clonotypes and omits some of them. The sample includes about 480,000 clones, 85% to 90% seen only once; the top ten take over 1.5%. Sequenced sample: PBMCs or T cells enriched from blood (not recorded which). The receptors were gathered from a woman aged 40-49 years who had recovered from COVID-19.

The chain combines TRBV2 with TRBJ2-7; D unclear. Germline V gene sequence: CDR1 SNHLY, CDR2 FYNNEI. The CDR3 extends over 12 amino acids. The V gene lost 10 bases and the J gene lost 2 bases, with 12 bases spanning the gap. The CDR3 DNA is TGTGCCACTAGTGTCGTACCCTACGAGCAGTACTTC. It specifies CATSVVPYEQYF.

V and J are TRBV4-1 and TRBJ2-3, with TRBD2 matching 7 bases. The CDR3 is 17 residues long. Germline assignment: CDR1 MGHRA and CDR2 YSYEKL. The V and J ends lost 1 base and 0 bases, in that order; junction bases with no gene match: 7. The CDR3 DNA sequence: TGCGCCAGCAGCCAAGGGCGGGGGTACCTTAGCACAGATACGCAGTATTTT. This sequence encodes CASSQGRGYLSTDTQYF.

This clone turned up a few times. The chain recombines TRBV7-2 with TRBJ1-1, with D perhaps matching TRBD1 (6 bases). CDR1 is SGHTA, CDR2 FQGNSA, per germline. Trimming removed 5 bases from V and 3 bases from J, with 19 bases in between. This CDR3 is 16 amino acids long. CDR3 coding DNA: TGTGCCAGCAGCCCCCTGTGGGGGGGCGCAGACACTGAAGCTTTCTTT. Amino acids: CASSPLWGGADTEAFF.

This CDR3 reads CASSFRVGEQFF. DNA for the CDR3: TGTGCCAGCAGCTTCAGGGTCGGGGAGCAGTTCTTC. The J gene is TRBJ2-1, the V gene TRBV5-6; D might be TRBD1 (5 bases). The CDR3 covers 12 residues. V was pared by 2 bases and J by 10 bases, with 10 bases between. Per the germline V gene, CDR1 is SGHDT and CDR2 is YYEEEE. The complete variable domain, with remaining parts taken from reference TRBV5-6 and TRBJ2-1, reads DAGVTQSPTHLIKTRGQQVTLRCSPKSGHDTVSWYQQALGQGPQFIFQYYEEEERQRGNFPDRFSGHQFPNYSSELNVNALLLGDSALYLCASSFRVGEQFFGPGTRLTVL.

The chain links TRBV5-4 to TRBJ2-6; 10 bases fit TRBD2. J was trimmed by 4 bases and V by 4 bases; bases with no gene match: 11. This CDR3 region has 18 residues. Germline V gene sequence: CDR1 SGHNT, CDR2 YYREEE (reference sequence). Written as DNA, the CDR3 is TGTGCCAGCAGCCCCGGGACTAGCGCATCGTCCGGGGCCAACGTCCTGACTTTC. Its translation is CASSPGTSASSGANVLTF. Looking up the rest from reference TRBV5-4 and TRBJ2-6 gives the full variable domain: ETGVTQSPTHLIKTRGQQVTLRCSSQSGHNTVSWYQQALGQGPQFIFQYYREEENGRGNFPPRFSGLQFPNYSSELNVNALELDDSALYLCASSPGTSASSGANVLTFGAGSRLTVL.

The gene calls are TRBV7-2 and TRBJ1-4; D might be TRBD1 (6 bases). Germline V gives CDR1 SGHTA, CDR2 FQGNSA. V was shortened by 5 bases and J by 2 bases, with 18 bases between the two germline ends. CDR3 length equals 17 residues. The CDR3 sequence is CASSIEPPGATNEKLFF. As DNA, the CDR3 is TGTGCCAGCAGCATAGAACCCCCAGGGGCCACTAATGAAAAACTGTTTTTT.

The rearrangement links TRBV18 to TRBJ1-1; TRBD1 agrees at 8 bases. V was clipped by 3 bases and J by 3 bases; unmatched bases: 9. CDR3 length equals 16 residues. CDR1 and CDR2 from the germline V gene are KGHSH and LQKENI. The CDR3 coding sequence is TGTGCCAGCTCACCGAGACAGGGGTCTGGGTACACTGAAGCTTTCTTT. Residues: CASSPRQGSGYTEAFF.

This clone was recorded a few times. The chain is built from TRBV30 and TRBJ1-2; no definite D call. V was cut by 2 bases and J by 4 bases, with 8 bases left in between. Germline V gene lookup returns CDR1 GTSNPN and CDR2 SVGIG (reference sequence). This CDR3 region has 12 residues. CDR3 loop: CAWSLTTYGYTF. CDR3 sequence (DNA): TGTGCCTGGAGTTTGACTACCTATGGCTACACCTTC.

The rearrangement uses TRBV14 and TRBJ1-2, with 10 bases matching TRBD1. Germline V CDR1 and CDR2: SGHDN, FVKESK. The CDR3 length is 17 residues. Losses at the gene ends were 3 bases for V and 3 bases for J; bases not matched to a gene: 10. CDR3: CASSQDTGTGDHYGYTF. CDR3 DNA: TGTGCCAGCAGCCAGGACACCGGGACAGGGGACCACTATGGCTACACCTTC.

This chain links TRBV9 with TRBJ2-7; 7 nucleotides line up with TRBD2. Germline assignment: CDR1 SGDLS and CDR2 YYNGEE. Trimming at V came to 4 bases and at J to 3 bases, leaving 10 bases not matched to a gene. This CDR3 is 15 amino acids long. CDR3 in amino acids: CASSLTGLAGYEQYF. CDR3 DNA sequence: TGTGCCAGCAGCCTAACGGGGTTAGCGGGCTACGAGCAGTACTTC. Based on the CDR3 plus reference TRBV9 and TRBJ2-7, the full variable domain is DSGVTQTPKHLITATGQRVTLRCSPRSGDLSVYWYQQSLDQGLQFLIQYYNGEERAKGNILERFSAQQFPDLHSELNLSSLELGDSALYFCASSLTGLAGYEQYFGPGTRLTVT.

The chain recombines TRBV7-2 with TRBJ1-5, with D perhaps matching TRBD1 (5 bases). CDR1 is SGHTA and CDR2 is FQGNSA in the germline V gene. Trimming stripped 4 bases from V and 5 bases from J, with 15 bases between. The CDR3 totals 15 residues. The CDR3 sequence is CASSYVSGVDQPQHF. The CDR3 region has the DNA TGTGCCAGCAGCTATGTCTCGGGGGTGGATCAGCCCCAGCATTTT.

The V gene is TRBV3-1 (or the pseudogene TRBV3-2), the J gene TRBJ2-3; tentatively, D is TRBD1 (5 bases). There are 17 residues in the CDR3. V was trimmed by 5 bases and J by 0 bases, leaving 18 bases between them. Germline V gene sequence: CDR1 LGHDT, CDR2 YNNKEL (reference sequence). CDR3 bases: TGTGCCAGCAGCTCAAGTTTATCAGGGTCTAGCACAGATACGCAGTATTTT. Translation: CASSSSLSGSSTDTQYF.

The gene calls are TRBV14 and TRBJ2-1; unclear D gene. Trimming left V 0 bases short and J 5 bases short, with 8 bases between. This CDR3 contains 14 residues. Germline-derived CDR1 and CDR2 are SGHDN and FVKESK. CDR3 nucleotides: TGTGCCAGCAGCCAAGATTTGAGCAACAATGAGCAGTTCTTC. Translated: CASSQDLSNNEQFF.

CDR3 nucleotides: TGTGCCAGTAGTTTCTCCATGGTACGGAATCAGCCCCAGCATTTT. This translates into CASSFSMVRNQPQHF. The chain combines TRBV19 with TRBJ1-5; D is unresolved. The germline CDR1 and CDR2 sequences are LNHDA and SQIVND (reference sequence). Trimming pared 5 bases from V and 4 bases from J, leaving 15 bases between. CDR3 length: 15 amino acids. Complete variable domain (other parts from reference TRBV19 and TRBJ1-5): DGGITQSPKYLFRKEGQNVTLSCEQNLNHDAMYWYRQDPGQGLRLIYYSQIVNDFQKGDIAEGYSVSREKKESFPLTVTSAQKNPTAFYLCASSFSMVRNQPQHFGDGTRLSIL.

The V call is TRBV7-9, the J call TRBJ2-7; 7 bases align to TRBD2. The V gene end was trimmed by 1 base and the J gene end by 5 bases; junction bases not matched to a gene: 14. CDR1 and CDR2 from the germline V gene are SEHNR and FQNEAQ (reference sequence). The CDR3 extends over 17 amino acids. The chain's CDR3 is CASSLGGEGFRSHEQYF. In nucleotides, the CDR3 is TGTGCCAGCAGCTTAGGCGGGGAGGGGTTTCGGTCCCACGAGCAGTACTTC.

The chain has TRBV7-2 and TRBJ2-1; 7 bases agree with TRBD1. From germline, CDR1 is SGHTA and CDR2 FQGNSA. This CDR3 region has 15 residues. V lost 6 bases, J lost 2 bases, and 7 bases stayed unmatched. The CDR3 coding sequence is TGTGCCAGCAGTTTAAGGGACAGTGCCTACAATGAGCAGTTCTTC. This gives the protein CASSLRDSAYNEQFF.

This clone has a single count. CDR3 DNA: TGTGCCAGCAGCTTAGGTCGGACAGGGGGCAATGAGCAGTTCTTC. As protein: CASSLGRTGGNEQFF. J is TRBJ2-1 and V is TRBV11-3; 10 bases align to TRBD1. There are 15 residues in the CDR3. V lost 1 base and J lost 6; bases outside the gene matches: 3. Germline assignment: CDR1 SGHNT and CDR2 YENEEA.

This clone came up once. This sequence joins TRBV27 and TRBJ2-1; D may be TRBD2 (7 bases). CDR1 and CDR2 from the germline V gene are MNHEY and SMNVEV (reference sequence). V lost 3 bases to trimming and J lost 5 bases, with 14 bases between them. There are 15 residues in the CDR3. CDR3 DNA sequence: TGTGCCAGCAGTTTTAAGGGGGGGAGTAACAATGAGCAGTTCTTC. Translation gives CASSFKGGSNNEQFF.

This chain uses TRBV16 with TRBJ1-4; D perhaps matches TRBD1 (5 bases). From germline, CDR1 is KGHSY and CDR2 FQNENV. The CDR3 is 14 residues long. Deletions cut 4 bases from V and 6 bases from J, with 12 bases between. The CDR3 spells CASSRGRNHEKLFF. In nucleotides, the CDR3 is TGTGCCAGCAGCCGGGGCAGGAACCATGAAAAACTGTTTTTT.

The chain is built from TRBV7-8 and TRBJ2-7, with 8 bases fitting TRBD2. This CDR3 contains 14 residues. J gave up 2 bases and V 6 bases, and 6 bases lay outside the gene matches. Per the germline V gene, CDR1 is SGHVS and CDR2 is FQNEAQ. This CDR3 reads CASRTGLDPYEQYF. CDR3 DNA: TGTGCCAGCAGAACGGGACTAGACCCCTACGAGCAGTACTTC.

This clone was counted between two and nine times. The chain uses TRBV25-1 and TRBJ1-1, with TRBD1 matching over 8 bases. Trimming cost V 5 bases and J 3 bases; bases outside gene matches: 8. CDR1 and CDR2 (germline): MGHDK, SYGVNS. The CDR3 is 15 residues long. The CDR3 spells CASSFRTGRDTEAFF. Here the CDR3 DNA reads TGTGCCAGCAGTTTCCGGACAGGGCGGGACACTGAAGCTTTCTTT.

The gene calls are TRBV9 and TRBJ2-1; maybe TRBD2 (5 bases). V lost 4 bases and J lost 7, with 24 bases in between. Germline V lookup: CDR1 SGDLS, CDR2 YYNGEE. The CDR3 loop spans 17 amino acids. This CDR3 reads CASSPRTGSSPGNEQFF. CDR3 in DNA: TGTGCCAGCAGCCCCCGGACGGGGTCATCGCCCGGGAATGAGCAGTTCTTC.

The rearrangement joins TRBV5-1 to TRBJ2-2; D might be TRBD1 (6 bases). This CDR3 has 16 residues. V gave up 4 bases and J gave up 6 bases, with 19 bases separating them. Germline CDR1 and CDR2: SGHRS and YFSETQ. The CDR3 nucleotides are TGCGCCAGCAGCCTCCAAGAGACAGGTTTTGCCGGGGAGCTGTTTTTT. It yields the protein CASSLQETGFAGELFF.

The rearrangement uses TRBV6-5 and TRBJ2-7, with 8 bases lining up with TRBD1. Germline CDR1 is MNHEY and CDR2 is SVGAGI. Trimming removed 6 bases from V and 1 base from J; junction bases left unmatched: 8. CDR3 length: 15 amino acids. The CDR3, as DNA: TGTGCCAGCAGACCCGGGACAGGCCCTTCCTACGAGCAGTACTTC. It is translated as CASRPGTGPSYEQYF.

The chain employs TRBV6-5 and TRBJ2-7, with 15 bases aligning to TRBD2. Germline loops: CDR1 MNHEY, CDR2 SVGAGI. V was pared by 6 bases and J by 5 bases, with 5 bases of the junction left unmatched. The CDR3 has 15 amino acids. Here the CDR3 reads CASSRGLAGGDEQYF. CDR3 coding DNA: TGTGCCAGCAGCCGGGGACTAGCGGGAGGCGACGAGCAGTACTTC.

Only a few counts were recorded for this clone. This chain joins TRBV27 and TRBJ1-5, with 8 bases that match TRBD1. Germline loops: CDR1 MNHEY, CDR2 SMNVEV (reference sequence). This CDR3 has 16 amino acids. Trimming removed 9 bases from V and 2 bases from J; junction bases left unmatched: 12. CDR3 residues: CASTPSGGLGNQPQHF. DNA of the CDR3: TGTGCCAGTACCCCATCAGGGGGCTTAGGCAATCAGCCCCAGCATTTT.

This sequence joins TRBV19 and TRBJ1-1, with D perhaps TRBD1 (6 bases). Trimming pared 4 bases from V and 4 bases from J, leaving 13 bases between. The germline V gene encodes CDR1 LNHDA and CDR2 SQIVND (reference sequence). The CDR3 runs 14 residues. The CDR3 region is CASSTLRGGTEAFF. In DNA form, the CDR3 reads TGTGCCAGTAGTACTCTCAGAGGGGGCACTGAAGCTTTCTTT.

CDR3 nucleotides: TGTGCCAGCAGTGAACGACGGGTGGCGGGGAATATAGATACGCAGTATTTT. Amino acids: CASSERRVAGNIDTQYF. V is TRBV6-1 and J is TRBJ2-3, with D possibly being TRBD2 (6 bases). The CDR3 has 17 residues. The V gene lost 2 bases and the J gene lost 5 bases, with 20 bases spanning the gap. Per the germline V gene, CDR1 is MNHNS and CDR2 is SASEGT.

Regarding this clone: It is unclear where the CDR3 begins or ends on the DNA, so no DNA is shown, and the CDR3 is as TCRdb lists it. The CDR3 sequence is CASSIIQETDSYWGSGNTIYF. The gene calls are TRBV21-1 and TRBJ1-3; the tabulated D call, TRBD1, remains unverified against the DNA. TRBV21-1 is an annotated pseudogene. The length of the CDR3 is 21 amino acids, counting both ends.

The chain combines TRBV7-9 with TRBJ2-5, with D unresolved. Germline CDR1 is SEHNR and CDR2 is FQNEAQ (reference sequence). The CDR3 length is 13 residues. Between the trimmed V and J ends, which lost 3 bases and 0 bases, there was a span of 5 bases. The DNA for the CDR3 is TGTGCCAGCAGCTTGGAGTACCAAGAGACCCAGTACTTC. This translates into CASSLEYQETQYF. The variable domain in full, completed from reference TRBV7-9 and TRBJ2-5, reads DTGVSQNPRHKITKRGQNVTFRCDPISEHNRLYWYRQTLGQGPEFLTYFQNEAQLEKSRLLSDRFSAERPKGSFSTLEIQRTEQGDSAMYLCASSLEYQETQYFGPGTRLLVL.

The chain combines TRBV2 with TRBJ2-2; D may be TRBD2 (5 bases). The CDR3 totals 16 residues. CDR1 and CDR2 from the germline V gene are SNHLY and FYNNEI. V dropped 1 base and J dropped 7 bases, with 16 bases sitting between them. This CDR3 reads CASSEGHTGYGGELFF. CDR3 coding DNA: TGTGCCAGCAGTGAAGGGCATACGGGGTACGGCGGGGAGCTGTTTTTT.

This clone appeared a single time. The gene calls are TRBV5-8 and TRBJ2-7; 12 nucleotides match TRBD2. Germline CDR1 and CDR2: SGHTS and YDEGEE. V was clipped by 2 bases and J by 1 base; unmatched bases: 4. The CDR3 covers 16 residues. The CDR3 loop reads CASSLRLAGVSYEQYF. CDR3 DNA: TGTGCCAGCAGCTTACGACTAGCGGGAGTTTCCTACGAGCAGTACTTC.